The 29 T cell receptor beta chains given below trace back to one sample, sequenced in a study of blood T cell repertoires in COVID-19. Produced via immunoSEQ multiplex PCR; TCRdb's table is partial and in-frame only. The data contain some 330,000 clones, just over 85% of them seen just once; the ten biggest clones take up around 4%. Sequences were obtained from PBMCs or T cells enriched from blood (not recorded which). These receptors all come from a young man who had recovered from COVID-19.

The chain couples TRBV25-1 to TRBJ2-1; weak D call: TRBD2 (7 bases). CDR1 MGHDK and CDR2 SYGVNS come from the germline V gene. The CDR3 sequence is 16 residues long. Trimming shortened V by 4 bases and J by 2 bases, and 15 bases separated the two germline ends. The CDR3 region is CASSVGGGDPYNEQFF. CDR3 bases: TGTGCCAGCAGTGTAGGGGGGGGCGACCCCTACAATGAGCAGTTCTTC.

The J gene is TRBJ1-5, the V gene TRBV2, with 7 bases matching TRBD1. With V trimmed by 4 bases and J by 6 bases, 9 bases remained unmatched. Per germline, CDR1 SNHLY and CDR2 FYNNEI. This CDR3 is 15 amino acids long. CDR3 region: CASSVLGGVVQPQHF. The CDR3 bases are TGTGCCAGCAGTGTATTAGGGGGCGTAGTTCAGCCCCAGCATTTT. The variable domain in full, completed from reference TRBV2 and TRBJ1-5, reads EPEVTQTPSHQVTQMGQEVILRCVPISNHLYFYWYRQILGQKVEFLVSFYNNEISEKSEIFDDQFSVERPDGSNFTLKIRSTKLEDSAMYFCASSVLGGVVQPQHFGDGTRLSIL.

The V gene is TRBV7-2, the J gene TRBJ2-5, with a weak D call TRBD1 (5 bases). This CDR3 region has 15 residues. Trimming removed 1 base from V and 5 bases from J, with 14 bases in between. CDR1 is SGHTA, CDR2 FQGNSA, per germline. The CDR3 is CASSLDPSRAETQYF. DNA of the CDR3: TGTGCCAGCAGCTTAGATCCCTCCAGGGCGGAGACCCAGTACTTC.

The chain is built from TRBV21-1 and TRBJ1-1. TRBV21-1 is an annotated pseudogene. The CDR3 covers 14 residues. DNA for the CDR3: TGTGCCAGCAGCAAACTACGGGTAAGCACTGAAGCTTTCTTT. This codes for CASSKLRVSTEAFF.

This clone was observed a handful of times. This chain links TRBV3-1 (or the pseudogene TRBV3-2) with TRBJ1-2; D perhaps matches TRBD1 (6 bases). The CDR3 spans 17 residues. Germline assignment: CDR1 LGHDT and CDR2 YNNKEL (reference sequence). Deletions cut 1 base from V and 0 bases from J, with 15 bases between. CDR3 bases: TGTGCCAGCAGCCAAGGTACAGGGCGTGAGACTAACTATGGCTACACCTTC. Its translation is CASSQGTGRETNYGYTF.

This chain uses TRBV10-1 with TRBJ2-1, with a possible D match to TRBD2 (6 bases). Per the germline V gene, CDR1 is WNHNN and CDR2 is SYGVQD (reference sequence). The CDR3 spans 13 residues. V lost 3 bases and J 6 bases, leaving 9 bases between the germline ends. CDR3 sequence reads: CASSDGAGNEQFF. For the CDR3, the DNA is TGCGCCAGCAGTGATGGAGCGGGCAATGAGCAGTTCTTC.

The CDR3 bases are TGCGCCAGCAGCCAACTAACGGGACAGGGGGATGGGACTGAAGCTTTCTTT. This encodes CASSQLTGQGDGTEAFF. This rearrangement joins TRBV4-1 to TRBJ1-1; 11 bases are a match to TRBD1. The germline V gene encodes CDR1 MGHRA and CDR2 YSYEKL. Germline trimming cut 2 bases from V and 5 bases from J; bases unmatched to any gene: 10. The CDR3 is made up of 17 amino acids.

The V call is TRBV24-1, the J call TRBJ1-1; D uncertain. The CDR3 loop spans 11 amino acids. Germline CDR1 is KGHDR and CDR2 is SFDVKD. The V gene lost 9 bases and the J gene lost 4 bases, with 8 bases spanning the gap. CDR3 nucleotide sequence: TGTGCCACCCGCGCGGGCACTGAAGCTTTCTTT. Encoded protein: CATRAGTEAFF.

The chain employs TRBV30 and TRBJ1-1; D might be TRBD1 (6 bases). The germline V gene encodes CDR1 GTSNPN and CDR2 SVGIG (reference sequence). The V gene lost 4 bases and the J gene lost 1 base, with 13 bases spanning the gap. This CDR3 comprises 14 residues. The CDR3 DNA follows: TGTGCCTGGAACTCGGGACAATCGAACACTGAAGCTTTCTTT. Protein sequence: CAWNSGQSNTEAFF.

The chain joins TRBV15 to TRBJ2-1; unclear D gene. The germline V gene encodes CDR1 LNHNV and CDR2 YYDKDF (reference sequence). The CDR3 totals 11 residues. V shed 6 bases and J shed 4 bases, with 4 bases lying between them. The CDR3 here is CATRQYNEQFF. CDR3 sequence (DNA): TGTGCCACCAGACAATACAATGAGCAGTTCTTC.

The chain carries TRBV7-9 and TRBJ2-7; perhaps TRBD2 as D (6 bases). V lost 5 bases and J lost 6, with 17 bases in between. Looked up from germline, CDR1 is SEHNR and CDR2 is FQNEAQ (reference sequence). The CDR3 sequence is 14 residues long. The CDR3 sequence is CASSAGGIPSEQYF. The DNA for the CDR3 is TGTGCCAGCAGCGCAGGCGGGATACCCAGCGAGCAGTACTTC.

The chain combines TRBV6-2 or TRBV6-3 with TRBJ2-5; no firm D call. This CDR3 is built from 12 residues. The V gene's germline CDR1 is MNHEY and CDR2 SVGEGT. V was cut by 5 bases and J by 7 bases, with 11 bases left in between. The CDR3 reads CASSADSRTQYF. Here the CDR3 DNA reads TGTGCCAGCAGTGCAGACTCGCGGACCCAGTACTTC.

The CDR3 DNA reads TGTGCCAGCAGTCCGAGCCTGACAGGGTTGGAAAAACTGTTTTTT. This sequence encodes CASSPSLTGLEKLFF. V and J are TRBV6-5 and TRBJ1-4; 7 bases align to TRBD1. CDR1 MNHEY and CDR2 SVGAGI come from the germline V gene. The CDR3 contains 15 residues. Unmatched junction bases numbered 11, after V lost 5 bases and J lost 8 bases.

The chain has TRBV9 and TRBJ1-2; D ambiguous. Per the germline V gene, CDR1 is SGDLS and CDR2 is YYNGEE. The CDR3 runs 16 residues. V was pared by 0 bases and J by 8 bases, with 20 bases between. The CDR3 sequence is CASSVAREEKIRGYTF. The CDR3 bases are TGTGCCAGCAGCGTAGCTAGAGAGGAGAAGATACGAGGCTACACCTTC.

This chain uses TRBV6-5 with TRBJ1-1, with 8 bases that match TRBD1. Unmatched junction bases numbered 3, after V lost 6 bases and J lost 3 bases. Germline assignment: CDR1 MNHEY and CDR2 SVGAGI. The CDR3 extends over 13 amino acids. CDR3 sequence reads: CASRPRGHTEAFF. CDR3 nucleotide sequence: TGTGCCAGCAGACCCAGGGGGCACACTGAAGCTTTCTTT.

The chain recombines TRBV14 with TRBJ2-7; D uncertain. CDR1 and CDR2 (germline): SGHDN, FVKESK. The V end was cut by 6 bases, the J end by 2 bases, with 14 bases between. The length of the CDR3 is 14 residues. CDR3 in DNA: TGTGCCAGCAGGAGATCCCAACTGCCCTACGAGCAGTACTTC. This encodes CASRRSQLPYEQYF.

The chain is built from TRBV13 and TRBJ1-2; 10 bases map to TRBD1. Germline loops: CDR1 PRHDT, CDR2 FYEKMQ (reference sequence). Unmatched junction bases numbered 2, after V lost 6 bases and J lost 4 bases. The CDR3 spans 13 residues. The CDR3 region is CASRTGGTYGYTF. CDR3 sequence (DNA): TGTGCCAGCAGGACAGGGGGCACCTATGGCTACACCTTC.

The J gene is TRBJ2-5, the V gene TRBV5-1; 9 bases map to TRBD2. Germline V gives CDR1 SGHRS, CDR2 YFSETQ. This CDR3 comprises 18 residues. The V and J ends lost 0 bases and 0 bases, in that order; junction bases with no gene match: 9. This CDR3 reads CASSLGRRPSGDQETQYF. CDR3 bases: TGCGCCAGCAGCTTGGGCAGACGCCCTAGCGGGGACCAAGAGACCCAGTACTTC.

The V call is TRBV5-4, the J call TRBJ2-3, with 8 bases aligning to TRBD1. The germline gives CDR1 SGHNT, CDR2 YYREEE (reference sequence). J lost 6 bases, V lost 4 bases, and 10 bases had no gene match. The CDR3 is 15 amino acids. The CDR3, as DNA: TGTGCCAGCAGCCCGGACAGGGTACGAACCGATACGCAGTATTTT. It is translated as CASSPDRVRTDTQYF. The variable domain in full, with the rest retrieved from reference TRBV5-4 and TRBJ2-3, is ETGVTQSPTHLIKTRGQQVTLRCSSQSGHNTVSWYQQALGQGPQFIFQYYREEENGRGNFPPRFSGLQFPNYSSELNVNALELDDSALYLCASSPDRVRTDTQYFGPGTRLTVL.

This sequence joins TRBV28 and TRBJ1-3, with 7 nucleotides matching TRBD1. The germline V gene encodes CDR1 MDHEN and CDR2 SYDVKM. The CDR3 consists of 15 residues. V gave up 8 bases and J gave up 2 bases; unmatched junction bases: 9. The CDR3: CASLPRDRTGNTIYF. The CDR3 nucleotides are TGTGCCAGCCTTCCTAGGGACAGAACTGGAAACACCATATATTTT.

The rearrangement links TRBV7-2 to TRBJ1-2; D is uncertain. The CDR3 is 14 amino acids. CDR1 is SGHTA and CDR2 is FQGNSA in the germline V gene. Trimming removed 5 bases from V and 0 bases from J, with 10 bases in between. For the CDR3, the DNA is TGTGCCAGCAGCATCCAGGTAGCTAACTATGGCTACACCTTC. Protein: CASSIQVANYGYTF.

This clone has only one observation. The chain uses TRBV5-1 and TRBJ2-7; the match to TRBD1 covers 11 bases. Germline V lookup: CDR1 SGHRS, CDR2 YFSETQ. The CDR3 runs 15 residues. Germline trimming cut 1 base from V and 7 bases from J; bases unmatched to any gene: 7. In DNA form, the CDR3 reads TGCGCCAGCAGCTTGTCTCCGGACAGGGGGCGGGAGCAGTACTTC. This translates into CASSLSPDRGREQYF.

The chain recombines TRBV7-9 with TRBJ1-6; D gene uncertain. V lost 4 bases to trimming and J lost 0 bases, with 7 bases between them. The CDR3 is 15 amino acids. Germline CDR1 SEHNR, CDR2 FQNEAQ (reference sequence). CDR3 in DNA: TGTGCCAGCAGCTCCGCTAGCTCCTATAATTCACCCCTCCACTTT. Protein sequence: CASSSASSYNSPLHF.

This chain connects TRBV19 to TRBJ1-2; the D gene is possibly TRBD1 (5 bases). The length of the CDR3 is 13 residues. Germline loops: CDR1 LNHDA, CDR2 SQIVND (reference sequence). V lost 6 bases, J lost 4 bases, and 12 bases lay in between. The CDR3 coding sequence is TGTGCCAGTAGGGAAGTCGGGGGCTATGGCTACACCTTC. Residues: CASREVGGYGYTF.

This clone came up once. This rearrangement joins TRBV7-9 to TRBJ2-4; 8 bases are a match to TRBD2. This CDR3 region has 16 residues. Germline V gives CDR1 SEHNR, CDR2 FQNEAQ (reference sequence). With V trimmed by 4 bases and J by 0 bases, 5 bases remained unmatched. The CDR3 DNA sequence: TGTGCCAGCAGCTCCCTGAGCGGGAGAGCCAAAAACATTCAGTACTTC. Protein sequence: CASSSLSGRAKNIQYF. The full variable domain, with the rest looked up from reference TRBV7-9 and TRBJ2-4, is DTGVSQNPRHKITKRGQNVTFRCDPISEHNRLYWYRQTLGQGPEFLTYFQNEAQLEKSRLLSDRFSAERPKGSFSTLEIQRTEQGDSAMYLCASSSLSGRAKNIQYFGAGTRLSVL.

The chain joins TRBV28 to TRBJ1-5, with TRBD1 matching 11 bases. Losses at the gene ends were 11 bases for V and 7 bases for J; bases not matched to a gene: 7. Germline V gene lookup returns CDR1 MDHEN and CDR2 SYDVKM. There are 13 residues in the CDR3. The CDR3, as DNA: TGTGCCGGGGACAGGGGGAGGATGCAGCCCCAGCATTTT. Its translation: CAGDRGRMQPQHF. Full variable domain (remainder filled in from reference TRBV28 and TRBJ1-5): DVKVTQSSRYLVKRTGEKVFLECVQDMDHENMFWYRQDPGLGLRLIYFSYDVKMKEKGDIPEGYSVSREKKERFSLILESASTNQTSMYLCAGDRGRMQPQHFGDGTRLSIL.

This chain joins TRBV21-1 and TRBJ2-7; the DNA was not compared with TRBD1, the D call given in the table. TRBV21-1 represents a pseudogene. The CDR3 contains 14 residues. The CDR3 bases are TGTGCCAGCAGCGAAGACAGGGGTCCTTACGAGCAGTACTTC. Its translation: CASSEDRGPYEQYF.

This chain joins TRBV7-8 and TRBJ2-7; weak D call: TRBD2 (5 bases). V lost 5 bases, J lost 12 bases, and 14 bases lay in between. Looked up from germline, CDR1 is SGHVS and CDR2 is FQNEAQ. This CDR3 contains 11 residues. CDR3 amino acids: CASSDWTSLYF. CDR3 bases: TGTGCCAGCAGCGACTGGACTTCGTTGTACTTC. Filled out from reference TRBV7-8 and TRBJ2-7, the complete variable domain reads GAGVSQSPRYKVAKRGQDVALRCDPISGHVSLFWYQQALGQGPEFLTYFQNEAQLDKSGLPSDRFFAERPEGSVSTLKIQRTQQEDSAVYLCASSDWTSLYFGPGTRLTVT.

V usage is TRBV4-1 and J usage is TRBJ2-1; 9 nucleotides line up with TRBD2. Germline CDR1 is MGHRA and CDR2 is YSYEKL. The CDR3 extends over 18 amino acids. V lost 1 base, J lost 3 bases, and 10 bases stayed unmatched. CDR3 sequence reads: CASSQVPSTSGLYNEQFF. CDR3 DNA: TGCGCCAGCAGCCAAGTTCCCTCGACTAGCGGACTCTACAATGAGCAGTTCTTC.